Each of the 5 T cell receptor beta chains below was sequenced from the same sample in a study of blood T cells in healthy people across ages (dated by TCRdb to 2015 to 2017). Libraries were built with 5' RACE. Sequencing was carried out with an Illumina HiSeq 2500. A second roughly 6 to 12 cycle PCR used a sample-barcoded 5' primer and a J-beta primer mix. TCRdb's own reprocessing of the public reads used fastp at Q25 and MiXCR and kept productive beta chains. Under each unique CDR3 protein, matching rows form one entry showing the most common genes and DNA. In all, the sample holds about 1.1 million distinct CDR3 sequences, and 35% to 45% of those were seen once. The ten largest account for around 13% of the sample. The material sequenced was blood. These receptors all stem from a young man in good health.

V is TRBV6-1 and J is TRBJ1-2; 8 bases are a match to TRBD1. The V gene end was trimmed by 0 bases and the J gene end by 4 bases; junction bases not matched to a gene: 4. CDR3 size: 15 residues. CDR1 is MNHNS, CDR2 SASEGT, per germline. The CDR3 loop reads CASSEAPGQVYGYTF. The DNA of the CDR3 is TGTGCCAGCAGTGAAGCGCCGGGACAGGTCTATGGCTACACCTTC.

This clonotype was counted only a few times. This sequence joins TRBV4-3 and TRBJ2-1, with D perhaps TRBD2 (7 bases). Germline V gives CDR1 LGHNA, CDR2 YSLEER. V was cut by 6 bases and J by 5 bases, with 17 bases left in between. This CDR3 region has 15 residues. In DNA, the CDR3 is TGCGCCAGCAGTCCGGAGGGGGGGTCGCACAATGAGCAGTTCTTC. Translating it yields CASSPEGGSHNEQFF.

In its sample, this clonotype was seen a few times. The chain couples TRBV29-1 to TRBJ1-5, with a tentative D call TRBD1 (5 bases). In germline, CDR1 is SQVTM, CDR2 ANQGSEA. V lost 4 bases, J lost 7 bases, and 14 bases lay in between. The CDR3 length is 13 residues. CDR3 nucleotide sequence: TGCAGCGTTGCAAGGGGTCCCGGCCAGCCCCAGCATTTT. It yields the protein CSVARGPGQPQHF. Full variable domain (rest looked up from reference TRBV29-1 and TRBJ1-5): SAVISQKPSRDICQRGTSLTIQCQVDSQVTMMFWYRQQPGQSLTLIATANQGSEATYESGFVIDKFPISRPNLTFSTLTVSNMSPEDSSIYLCSVARGPGQPQHFGDGTRLSIL.

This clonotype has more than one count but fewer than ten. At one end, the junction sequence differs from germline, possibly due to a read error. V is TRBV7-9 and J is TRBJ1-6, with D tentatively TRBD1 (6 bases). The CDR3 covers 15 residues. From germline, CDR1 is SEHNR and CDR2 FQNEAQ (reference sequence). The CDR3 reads CASSLGHTENSPPHF. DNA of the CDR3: TGTGCCAGCAGCTTGGGACATACTGAAAATTCACCCCCCCACTTT.

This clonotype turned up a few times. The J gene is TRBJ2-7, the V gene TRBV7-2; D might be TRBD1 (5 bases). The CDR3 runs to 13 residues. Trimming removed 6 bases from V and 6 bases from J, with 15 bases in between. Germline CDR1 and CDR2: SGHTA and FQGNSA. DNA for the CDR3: TGTGCCAGCAGTTCGATCACAAGGGGCGAGCAGTACTTC. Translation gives CASSSITRGEQYF. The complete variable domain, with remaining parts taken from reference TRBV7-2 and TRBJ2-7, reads GAGVSQSPSNKVTEKGKDVELRCDPISGHTALYWYRQSLGQGLEFLIYFQGNSAPDKSGLPSDRFSAERTGGSVSTLTIQRTQQEDSAVYLCASSSITRGEQYFGPGTRLTVT.